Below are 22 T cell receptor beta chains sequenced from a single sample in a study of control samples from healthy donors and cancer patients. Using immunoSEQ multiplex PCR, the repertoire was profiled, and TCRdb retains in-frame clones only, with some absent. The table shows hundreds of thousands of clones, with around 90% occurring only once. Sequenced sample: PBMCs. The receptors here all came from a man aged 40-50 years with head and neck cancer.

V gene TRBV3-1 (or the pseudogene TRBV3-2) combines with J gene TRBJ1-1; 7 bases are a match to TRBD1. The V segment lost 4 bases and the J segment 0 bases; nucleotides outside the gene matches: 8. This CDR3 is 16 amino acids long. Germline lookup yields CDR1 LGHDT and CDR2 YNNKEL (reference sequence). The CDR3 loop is CASSPPGQTMNTEAFF. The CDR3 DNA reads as TGTGCCAGCAGCCCTCCGGGACAGACTATGAACACTGAAGCTTTCTTT.

The CDR3 sequence: CASSYSWVPNYGYTF. CDR3 bases: TGTGCCAGCAGTTACTCCTGGGTTCCTAACTATGGCTACACCTTC. This sequence joins TRBV6-5 and TRBJ1-2; D is undetermined. In germline, CDR1 is MNHEY, CDR2 SVGAGI. The CDR3 runs to 15 residues. V lost 0 bases and J lost 0, with 8 bases in between.

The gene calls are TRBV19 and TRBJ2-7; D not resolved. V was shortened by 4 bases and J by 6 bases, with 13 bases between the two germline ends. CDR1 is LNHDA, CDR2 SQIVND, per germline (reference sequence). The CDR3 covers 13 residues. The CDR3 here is CASSTQGVGEQYF. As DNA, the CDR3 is TGTGCCAGTAGTACCCAAGGTGTAGGCGAGCAGTACTTC. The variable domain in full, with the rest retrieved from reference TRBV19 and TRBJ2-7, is DGGITQSPKYLFRKEGQNVTLSCEQNLNHDAMYWYRQDPGQGLRLIYYSQIVNDFQKGDIAEGYSVSREKKESFPLTVTSAQKNPTAFYLCASSTQGVGEQYFGPGTRLTVT.

The CDR3 DNA reads TGTGCCATCAGTGAGACGGCCGGTGGCTACACCTTC. Amino acid sequence: CAISETAGGYTF. The chain employs TRBV10-3 and TRBJ1-2; no firm D call. The V gene's germline CDR1 is ENHRY and CDR2 SYGVKD. V lost 2 bases to trimming and J lost 7 bases, with 8 bases between them. The CDR3 contains 12 residues.

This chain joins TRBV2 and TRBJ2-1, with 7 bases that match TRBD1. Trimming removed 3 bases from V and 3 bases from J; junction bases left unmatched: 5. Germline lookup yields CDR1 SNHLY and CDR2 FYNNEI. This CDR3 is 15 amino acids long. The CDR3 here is CASSDARGIYNEQFF. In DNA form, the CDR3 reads TGTGCCAGCAGTGATGCCAGGGGGATCTACAATGAGCAGTTCTTC.

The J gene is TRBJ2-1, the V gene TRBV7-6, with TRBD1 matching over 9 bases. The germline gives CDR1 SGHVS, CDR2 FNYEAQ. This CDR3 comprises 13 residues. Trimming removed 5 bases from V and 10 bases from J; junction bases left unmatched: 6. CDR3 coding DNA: TGTGCCAGCAGCCGGGACAGGGTCCGGGAGCAGTTCTTC. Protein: CASSRDRVREQFF. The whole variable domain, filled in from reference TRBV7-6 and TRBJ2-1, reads GAGVSQSPRYKVTKRGQDVALRCDPISGHVSLYWYRQALGQGPEFLTYFNYEAQQDKSGLPNDRFSAERPEGSISTLTIQRTEQRDSAMYRCASSRDRVREQFFGPGTRLTVL.

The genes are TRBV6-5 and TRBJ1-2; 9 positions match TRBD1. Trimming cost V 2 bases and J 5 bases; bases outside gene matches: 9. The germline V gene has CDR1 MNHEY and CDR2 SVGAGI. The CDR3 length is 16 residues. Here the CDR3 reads CASSYRGQGVGYGYTF. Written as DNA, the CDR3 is TGTGCCAGCAGTTACAGGGGACAGGGAGTCGGGTATGGCTACACCTTC.

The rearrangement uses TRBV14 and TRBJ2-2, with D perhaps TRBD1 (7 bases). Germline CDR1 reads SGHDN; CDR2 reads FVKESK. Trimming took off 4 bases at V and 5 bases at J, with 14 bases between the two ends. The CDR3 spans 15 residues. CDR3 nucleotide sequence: TGTGCCAGCAGCCTAACAGGGGCGGGGACCGGGGAGCTGTTTTTT. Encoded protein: CASSLTGAGTGELFF. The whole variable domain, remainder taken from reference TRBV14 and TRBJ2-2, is EAGVTQFPSHSVIEKGQTVTLRCDPISGHDNLYWYRRVMGKEIKFLLHFVKESKQDESGMPNNRFLAERTGGTYSTLKVQPAELEDSGVYFCASSLTGAGTGELFFGEGSRLTVL.

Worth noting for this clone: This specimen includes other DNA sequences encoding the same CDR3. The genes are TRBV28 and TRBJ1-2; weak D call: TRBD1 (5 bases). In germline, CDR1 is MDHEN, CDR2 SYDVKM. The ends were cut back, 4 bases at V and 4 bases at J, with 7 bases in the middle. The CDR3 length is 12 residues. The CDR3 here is CASSSGFYGYTF. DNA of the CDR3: TGTGCCAGCAGTTCAGGGTTCTATGGCTACACCTTC.

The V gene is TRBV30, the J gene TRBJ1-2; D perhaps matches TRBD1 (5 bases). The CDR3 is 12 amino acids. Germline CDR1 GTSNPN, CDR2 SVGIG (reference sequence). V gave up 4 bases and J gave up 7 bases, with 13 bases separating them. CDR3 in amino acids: CAWTRGGFGYTF. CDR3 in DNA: TGTGCCTGGACAAGGGGTGGGTTTGGCTACACCTTC.

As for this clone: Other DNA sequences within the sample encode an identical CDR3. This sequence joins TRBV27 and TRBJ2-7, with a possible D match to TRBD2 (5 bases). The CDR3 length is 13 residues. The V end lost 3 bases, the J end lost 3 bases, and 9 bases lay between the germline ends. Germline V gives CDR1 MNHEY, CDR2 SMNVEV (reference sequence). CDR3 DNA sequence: TGTGCCAGCAGTTTGGGTCGGGACTACGAGCAGTACTTC. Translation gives CASSLGRDYEQYF.

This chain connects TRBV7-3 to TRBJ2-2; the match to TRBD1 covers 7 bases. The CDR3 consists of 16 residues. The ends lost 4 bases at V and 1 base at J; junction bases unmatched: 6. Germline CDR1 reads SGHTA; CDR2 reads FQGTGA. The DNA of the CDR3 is TGTGCCAGCAGCTATCCGGGACAGCAGAACACCGGGGAGCTGTTTTTT. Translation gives CASSYPGQQNTGELFF.

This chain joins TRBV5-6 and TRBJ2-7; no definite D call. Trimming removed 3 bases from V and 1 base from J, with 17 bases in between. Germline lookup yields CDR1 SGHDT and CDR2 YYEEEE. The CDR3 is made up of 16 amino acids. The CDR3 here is CASSSFYWAKSYEQYF. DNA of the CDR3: TGTGCCAGCAGCTCCTTTTACTGGGCGAAGTCCTACGAGCAGTACTTC.

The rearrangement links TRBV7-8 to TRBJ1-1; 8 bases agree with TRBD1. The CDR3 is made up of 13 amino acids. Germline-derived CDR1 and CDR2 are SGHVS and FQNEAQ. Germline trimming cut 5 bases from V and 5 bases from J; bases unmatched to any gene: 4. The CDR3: CASSTQGETEAFF. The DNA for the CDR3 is TGTGCCAGCAGCACACAGGGGGAGACTGAAGCTTTCTTT.

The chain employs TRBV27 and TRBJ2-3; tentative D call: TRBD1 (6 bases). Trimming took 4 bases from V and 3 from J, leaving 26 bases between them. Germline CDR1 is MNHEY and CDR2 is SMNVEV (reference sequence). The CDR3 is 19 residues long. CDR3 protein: CASSYLPDSTVGSTDTQYF. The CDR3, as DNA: TGTGCCAGCAGTTACCTCCCGGACAGCACGGTAGGAAGTACAGATACGCAGTATTTT.

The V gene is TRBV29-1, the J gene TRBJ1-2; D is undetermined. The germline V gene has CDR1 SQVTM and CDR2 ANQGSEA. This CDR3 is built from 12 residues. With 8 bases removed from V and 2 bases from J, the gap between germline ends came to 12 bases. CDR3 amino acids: CSLRTGNYGYTF. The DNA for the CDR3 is TGCAGCCTTCGGACGGGAAACTATGGCTACACCTTC.

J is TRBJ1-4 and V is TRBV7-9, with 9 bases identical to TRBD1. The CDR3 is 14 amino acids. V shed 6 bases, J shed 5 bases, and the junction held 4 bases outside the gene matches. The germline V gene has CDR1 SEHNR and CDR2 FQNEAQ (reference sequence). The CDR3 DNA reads TGTGCCAGCAGGCCGACAGGGGGGAATGAAAAACTGTTTTTT. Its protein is CASRPTGGNEKLFF.

CDR3 sequence (DNA): TGTGCCAGCAGTTTATCCGGGACGGTGAACACTGAAGCTTTCTTT. It codes for CASSLSGTVNTEAFF. The chain uses TRBV28 and TRBJ1-1, with D possibly being TRBD1 (5 bases). CDR1 and CDR2 from the germline V gene are MDHEN and SYDVKM. V lost 1 base to trimming and J lost 0 bases, with 9 bases between them. The CDR3 loop spans 15 amino acids.

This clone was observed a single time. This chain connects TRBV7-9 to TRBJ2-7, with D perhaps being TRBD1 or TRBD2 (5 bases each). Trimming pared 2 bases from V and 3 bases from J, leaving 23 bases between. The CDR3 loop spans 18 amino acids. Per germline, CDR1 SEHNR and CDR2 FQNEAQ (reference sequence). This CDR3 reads CASSLTMETEGYHYEQYF. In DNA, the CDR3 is TGTGCCAGCAGCTTAACGATGGAGACAGAGGGATACCACTACGAGCAGTACTTC.

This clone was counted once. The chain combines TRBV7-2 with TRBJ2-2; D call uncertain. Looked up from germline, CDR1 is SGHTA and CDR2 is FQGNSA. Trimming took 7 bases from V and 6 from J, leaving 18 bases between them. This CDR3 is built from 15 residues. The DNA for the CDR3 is TGTGCCAGCACCTCTGGACGCACGAGCGCCGGGGAGCTGTTTTTT. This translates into CASTSGRTSAGELFF.

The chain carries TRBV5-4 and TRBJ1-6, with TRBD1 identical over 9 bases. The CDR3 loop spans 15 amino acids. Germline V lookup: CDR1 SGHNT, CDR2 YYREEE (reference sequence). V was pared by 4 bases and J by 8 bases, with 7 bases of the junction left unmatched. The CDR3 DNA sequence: TGTGCCAGCAGCATTTCCGGGACAGGGTATTCACCCCTCCACTTT. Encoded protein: CASSISGTGYSPLHF.

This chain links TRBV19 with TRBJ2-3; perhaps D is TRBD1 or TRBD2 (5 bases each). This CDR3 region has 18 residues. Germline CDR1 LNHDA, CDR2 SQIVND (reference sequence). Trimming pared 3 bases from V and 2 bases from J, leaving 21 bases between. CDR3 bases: TGTGCCAGTAGTATCGGGGCGGTACCACAAAATTACACAGATACGCAGTATTTT. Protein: CASSIGAVPQNYTDTQYF.